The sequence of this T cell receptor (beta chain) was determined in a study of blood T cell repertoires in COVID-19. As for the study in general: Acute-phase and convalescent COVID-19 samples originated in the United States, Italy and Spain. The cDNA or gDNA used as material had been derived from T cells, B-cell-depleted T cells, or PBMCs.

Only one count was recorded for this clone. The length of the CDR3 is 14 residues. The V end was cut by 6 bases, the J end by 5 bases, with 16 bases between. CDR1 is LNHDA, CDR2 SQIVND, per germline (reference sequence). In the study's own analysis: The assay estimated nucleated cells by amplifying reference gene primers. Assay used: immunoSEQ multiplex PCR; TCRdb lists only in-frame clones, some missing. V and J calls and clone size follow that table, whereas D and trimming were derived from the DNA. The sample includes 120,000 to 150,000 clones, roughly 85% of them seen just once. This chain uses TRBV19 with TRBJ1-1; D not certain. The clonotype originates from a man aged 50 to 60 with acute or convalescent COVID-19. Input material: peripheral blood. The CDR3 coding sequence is TGTGCCAGTAGACTCCGAAGCAGAGGTACTGAAGCTTTCTTT. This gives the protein CASRLRSRGTEAFF.